This TCR beta chain was observed in a study of blood T cell repertoires in COVID-19. Study summary: Acute and convalescent COVID-19 specimens originated in the United States, Italy and Spain. T cells, B-cell-depleted T cells, or PBMCs provided the cDNA or gDNA that served as material.

As processed by the authors: Using reference gene primer amplification, nucleated cell counts were estimated. Data came from immunoSEQ multiplex PCR; TCRdb stores just in-frame clones and leaves some out. From that table come the V and J calls and clone size; the DNA was used to work out D and trimming. The data contain some 200,000 clones, more than 70% of them singletons. The germline V and J ends were trimmed by 0 bases and 3 bases, with 12 bases remaining between them. The CDR3 length is 16 residues. Per the germline V gene, CDR1 is LGHNA and CDR2 is YNFKEQ. The sample was peripheral blood. The genes are TRBV4-2 and TRBJ1-5; the D is unclear. This sequence originates from a human donor in a cohort sampled during active COVID-19. The CDR3 nucleotides read TGTGCCAGCAGCCAAGATCTCATCGCGAACAATCAGCCCCAGCATTTT. This encodes CASSQDLIANNQPQHF.